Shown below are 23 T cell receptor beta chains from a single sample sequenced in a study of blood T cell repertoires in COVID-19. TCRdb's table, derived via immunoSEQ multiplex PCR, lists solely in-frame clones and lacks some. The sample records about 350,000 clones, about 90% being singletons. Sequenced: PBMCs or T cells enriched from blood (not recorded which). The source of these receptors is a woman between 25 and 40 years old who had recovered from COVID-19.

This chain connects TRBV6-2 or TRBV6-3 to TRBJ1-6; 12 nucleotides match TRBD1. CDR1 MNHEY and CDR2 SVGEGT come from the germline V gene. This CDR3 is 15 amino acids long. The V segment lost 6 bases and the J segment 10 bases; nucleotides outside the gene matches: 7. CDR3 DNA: TGTGCCAGCAGCGGGGACAGGGGGCTGAGATCACCCCTCCACTTT. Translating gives CASSGDRGLRSPLHF.

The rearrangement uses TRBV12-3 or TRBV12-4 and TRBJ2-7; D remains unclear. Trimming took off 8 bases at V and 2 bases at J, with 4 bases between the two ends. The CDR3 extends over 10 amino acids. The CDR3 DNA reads TGTGCCAGCGGCACCTACGAGCAGTACTTC. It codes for CASGTYEQYF.

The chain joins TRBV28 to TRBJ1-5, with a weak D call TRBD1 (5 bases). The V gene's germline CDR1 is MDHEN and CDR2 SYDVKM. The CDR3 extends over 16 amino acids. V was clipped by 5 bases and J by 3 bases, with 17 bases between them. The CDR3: CASSRGDQGVNQPQHF. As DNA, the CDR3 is TGTGCCAGCAGTCGGGGGGATCAGGGCGTCAATCAGCCCCAGCATTTT. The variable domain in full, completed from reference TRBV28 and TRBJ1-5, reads DVKVTQSSRYLVKRTGEKVFLECVQDMDHENMFWYRQDPGLGLRLIYFSYDVKMKEKGDIPEGYSVSREKKERFSLILESASTNQTSMYLCASSRGDQGVNQPQHFGDGTRLSIL.

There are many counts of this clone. CDR3 DNA sequence: TGTGCCAGCTCACTATCAACTGGCAATGAGCAGTTCTTC. Translated: CASSLSTGNEQFF. This chain links TRBV18 with TRBJ2-1; no reliable D call. The germline V and J ends were trimmed by 4 bases and 6 bases, with 10 bases remaining between them. There are 13 residues in the CDR3. Germline values: CDR1 KGHSH, CDR2 LQKENI. The whole variable domain, remainder taken from reference TRBV18 and TRBJ2-1, is NAGVMQNPRHLVRRRGQEARLRCSPMKGHSHVYWYRQLPEEGLKFMVYLQKENIIDESGMPKERFSAEFPKEGPSILRIQQVVRGDSAAYFCASSLSTGNEQFFGPGTRLTVL.

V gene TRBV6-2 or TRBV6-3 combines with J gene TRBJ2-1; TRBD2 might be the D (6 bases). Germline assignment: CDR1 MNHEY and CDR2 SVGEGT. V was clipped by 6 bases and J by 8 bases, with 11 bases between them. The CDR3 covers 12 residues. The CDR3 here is CASSPTSYEQFF. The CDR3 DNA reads TGTGCCAGCAGCCCTACTAGCTATGAGCAGTTCTTC.

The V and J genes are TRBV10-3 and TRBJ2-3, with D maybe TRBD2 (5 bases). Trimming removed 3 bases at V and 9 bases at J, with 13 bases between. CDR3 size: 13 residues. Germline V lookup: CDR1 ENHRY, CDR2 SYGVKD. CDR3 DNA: TGTGCCATCAGTGACATTAGCGAAACGACGCAGTATTTT. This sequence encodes CAISDISETTQYF.

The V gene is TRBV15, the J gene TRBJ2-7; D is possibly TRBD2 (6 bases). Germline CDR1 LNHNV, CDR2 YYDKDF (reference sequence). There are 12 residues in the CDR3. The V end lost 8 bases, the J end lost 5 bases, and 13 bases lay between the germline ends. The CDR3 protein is CATGGVRDEQYF. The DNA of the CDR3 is TGTGCCACCGGCGGGGTCCGGGACGAGCAGTACTTC.

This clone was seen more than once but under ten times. This chain's CDR3 is CASSPWTGGNSPLHF. The DNA of the CDR3 is TGTGCCAGCAGCCCGTGGACAGGGGGTAATTCACCCCTCCACTTT. The chain combines TRBV11-2 with TRBJ1-6; 10 positions match TRBD1. CDR3 length: 15 residues. Trimming at V came to 5 bases and at J to 6 bases, leaving 4 bases not matched to a gene. Germline CDR1 and CDR2: SGHAT and FQNNGV.

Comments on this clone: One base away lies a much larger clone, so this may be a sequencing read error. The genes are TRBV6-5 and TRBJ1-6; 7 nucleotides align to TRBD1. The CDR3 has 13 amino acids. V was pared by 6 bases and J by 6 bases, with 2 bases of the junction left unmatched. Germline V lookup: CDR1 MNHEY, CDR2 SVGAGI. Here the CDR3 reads CASRRDSNSPLHF. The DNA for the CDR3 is TGTGCCAGCAGGCGGGACAGTAATTCACCCCTCCACTTT.

The CDR3 sequence is CASSVPGTGTSYNEQFF. In DNA form, the CDR3 reads TGTGCCAGCAGCGTACCTGGGACAGGGACTTCCTACAATGAGCAGTTCTTC. V is TRBV7-8 and J is TRBJ2-1; TRBD1 aligns across 9 bases. The CDR3 is made up of 17 amino acids. V lost 5 bases to trimming and J lost 1 base; unmatched junction nucleotides: 9. Per germline, CDR1 SGHVS and CDR2 FQNEAQ.

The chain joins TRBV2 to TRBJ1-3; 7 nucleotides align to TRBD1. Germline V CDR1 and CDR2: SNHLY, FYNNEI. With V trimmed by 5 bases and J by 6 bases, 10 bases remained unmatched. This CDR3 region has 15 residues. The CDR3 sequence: CASSTRTGMENTIYF. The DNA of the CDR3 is TGTGCCAGCAGTACCCGGACAGGAATGGAAAACACCATATATTTT.

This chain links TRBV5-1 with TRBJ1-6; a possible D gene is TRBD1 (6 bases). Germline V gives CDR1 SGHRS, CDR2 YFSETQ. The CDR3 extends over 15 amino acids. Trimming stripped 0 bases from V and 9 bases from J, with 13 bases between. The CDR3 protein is CASSLANTRGSPLHF. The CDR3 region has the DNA TGCGCCAGCAGCTTGGCAAATACCAGGGGTTCACCCCTCCACTTT.

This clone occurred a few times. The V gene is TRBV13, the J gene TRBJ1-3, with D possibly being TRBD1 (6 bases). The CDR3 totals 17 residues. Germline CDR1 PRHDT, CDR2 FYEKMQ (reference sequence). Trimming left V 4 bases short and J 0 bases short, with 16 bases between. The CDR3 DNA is TGTGCCAGCAGCTATAGGGGGGGCCGCAGCTCTGGAAACACCATATATTTT. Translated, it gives CASSYRGGRSSGNTIYF.

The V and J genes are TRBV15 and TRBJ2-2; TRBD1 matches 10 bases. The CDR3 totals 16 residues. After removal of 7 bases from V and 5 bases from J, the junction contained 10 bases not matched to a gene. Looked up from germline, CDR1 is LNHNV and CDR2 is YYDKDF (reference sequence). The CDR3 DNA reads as TGTGCCACCATAACGGGACAGGGGTCAAGGACCGGGGAGCTGTTTTTT. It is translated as CATITGQGSRTGELFF.

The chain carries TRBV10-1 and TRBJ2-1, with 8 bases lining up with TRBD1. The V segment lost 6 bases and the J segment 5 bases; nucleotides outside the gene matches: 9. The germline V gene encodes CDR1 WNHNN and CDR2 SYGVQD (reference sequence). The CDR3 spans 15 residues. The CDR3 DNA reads TGCGCCAGCAGCGGACAGGGCAATGTCCACAATGAGCAGTTCTTC. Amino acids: CASSGQGNVHNEQFF.

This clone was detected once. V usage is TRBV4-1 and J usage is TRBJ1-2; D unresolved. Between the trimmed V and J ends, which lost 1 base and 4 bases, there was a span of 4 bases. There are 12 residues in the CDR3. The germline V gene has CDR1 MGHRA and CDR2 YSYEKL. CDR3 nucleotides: TGCGCCAGCAGCCAAGCTAGCTATGGCTACACCTTC. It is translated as CASSQASYGYTF.

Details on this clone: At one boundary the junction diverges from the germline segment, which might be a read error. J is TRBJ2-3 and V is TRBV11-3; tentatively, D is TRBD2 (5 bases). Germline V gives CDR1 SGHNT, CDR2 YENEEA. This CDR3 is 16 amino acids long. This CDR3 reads CASSVDGGSRGDTQYF. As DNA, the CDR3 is TGTGCCAGCAGCGTAGACGGCGGGTCCCGAGGAGATACGCAGTATTTT.

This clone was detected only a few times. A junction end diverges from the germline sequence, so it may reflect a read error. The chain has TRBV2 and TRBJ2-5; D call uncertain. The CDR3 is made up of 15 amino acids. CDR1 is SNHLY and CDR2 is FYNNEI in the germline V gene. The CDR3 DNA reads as TGTGCCAGCAGCGAAGGCGCCCTGAACCAAGAGACCCAGTACTTC. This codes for CASSEGALNQETQYF. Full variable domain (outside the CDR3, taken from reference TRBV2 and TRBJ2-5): EPEVTQTPSHQVTQMGQEVILRCVPISNHLYFYWYRQILGQKVEFLVSFYNNEISEKSEIFDDQFSVERPDGSNFTLKIRSTKLEDSAMYFCASSEGALNQETQYFGPGTRLLVL.

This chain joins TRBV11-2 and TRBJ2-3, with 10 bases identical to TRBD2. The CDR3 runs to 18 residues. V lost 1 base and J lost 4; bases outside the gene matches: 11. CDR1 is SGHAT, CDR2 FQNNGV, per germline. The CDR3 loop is CASSLVRRAGGQADTQYF. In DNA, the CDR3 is TGTGCCAGCAGCTTAGTACGGAGAGCGGGGGGGCAGGCAGATACGCAGTATTTT.

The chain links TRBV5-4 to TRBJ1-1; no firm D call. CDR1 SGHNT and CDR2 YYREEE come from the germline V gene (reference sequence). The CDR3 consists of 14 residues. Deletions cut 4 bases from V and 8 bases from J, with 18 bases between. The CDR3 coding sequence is TGTGCCAGCAGCGCGAAGATTCAGGCCATAGAAGCTTTCTTT. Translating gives CASSAKIQAIEAFF.

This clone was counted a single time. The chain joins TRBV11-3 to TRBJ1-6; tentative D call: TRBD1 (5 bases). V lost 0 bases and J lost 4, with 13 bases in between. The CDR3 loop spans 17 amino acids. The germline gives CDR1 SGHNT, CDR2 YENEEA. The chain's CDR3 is CASSLDLAGHYNSPLHF. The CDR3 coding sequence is TGTGCCAGCAGCTTAGATTTAGCAGGGCATTATAATTCACCCCTCCACTTT.

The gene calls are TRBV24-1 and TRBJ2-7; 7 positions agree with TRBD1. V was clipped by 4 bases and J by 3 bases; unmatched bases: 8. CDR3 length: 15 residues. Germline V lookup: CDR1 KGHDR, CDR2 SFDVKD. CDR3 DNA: TGTGCCACCAGTGACCCCGGACAGGCAAGCTACGAGCAGTACTTC. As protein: CATSDPGQASYEQYF.

The CDR3 DNA sequence: TGTGCCAGCAGTTTATCCCCGGGGGCAGCGGGGCACAATGAGCAGTTCTTC. Translation: CASSLSPGAAGHNEQFF. This chain joins TRBV27 and TRBJ2-1; D is possibly TRBD2 (7 bases). The ends were cut back, 0 bases at V and 5 bases at J, with 17 bases in the middle. Germline V lookup: CDR1 MNHEY, CDR2 SMNVEV (reference sequence). The CDR3 has 17 residues.